The source of this T cell receptor beta chain is a study of T-cell reconstitution after alpha-beta-depleted transplantation in children. Germline V CDR1 and CDR2: MNHEY, SVGAGI. The CDR3 has 18 amino acids. J lost 3 bases, V lost 0 bases, and 10 bases had no gene match. This sample's TCRbeta library carried unique molecular identifier barcodes. TCRdb analysed the PCR reads with MiXCR anew, one entry per CDR3 protein. The sample lists 70,000 or so distinct CDR3 sequences, roughly 10% seen once, with roughly an eighth in the top ten. This clonotype was counted many times. What it binds is unknown. Overall study results and limits: The study traced high day-60 TCRbeta diversity in some patients to surviving recipient T cells and thymic progenitors.

The chain carries TRBV6-5 and TRBJ2-3, with 9 bases that match TRBD2. The sample consisted of PBMCs, taken before TCRalphabeta/CD19-depleted stem cell transplant. The receptor was isolated from a boy younger than 18 with acute myeloid leukemia, due to receive a stem cell transplant. The CDR3 sequence is CASSYSRKREAQTDTQYF. The CDR3 DNA reads as TGTGCCAGCAGTTACTCTCGGAAGCGGGAGGCTCAAACAGATACGCAGTATTTT.